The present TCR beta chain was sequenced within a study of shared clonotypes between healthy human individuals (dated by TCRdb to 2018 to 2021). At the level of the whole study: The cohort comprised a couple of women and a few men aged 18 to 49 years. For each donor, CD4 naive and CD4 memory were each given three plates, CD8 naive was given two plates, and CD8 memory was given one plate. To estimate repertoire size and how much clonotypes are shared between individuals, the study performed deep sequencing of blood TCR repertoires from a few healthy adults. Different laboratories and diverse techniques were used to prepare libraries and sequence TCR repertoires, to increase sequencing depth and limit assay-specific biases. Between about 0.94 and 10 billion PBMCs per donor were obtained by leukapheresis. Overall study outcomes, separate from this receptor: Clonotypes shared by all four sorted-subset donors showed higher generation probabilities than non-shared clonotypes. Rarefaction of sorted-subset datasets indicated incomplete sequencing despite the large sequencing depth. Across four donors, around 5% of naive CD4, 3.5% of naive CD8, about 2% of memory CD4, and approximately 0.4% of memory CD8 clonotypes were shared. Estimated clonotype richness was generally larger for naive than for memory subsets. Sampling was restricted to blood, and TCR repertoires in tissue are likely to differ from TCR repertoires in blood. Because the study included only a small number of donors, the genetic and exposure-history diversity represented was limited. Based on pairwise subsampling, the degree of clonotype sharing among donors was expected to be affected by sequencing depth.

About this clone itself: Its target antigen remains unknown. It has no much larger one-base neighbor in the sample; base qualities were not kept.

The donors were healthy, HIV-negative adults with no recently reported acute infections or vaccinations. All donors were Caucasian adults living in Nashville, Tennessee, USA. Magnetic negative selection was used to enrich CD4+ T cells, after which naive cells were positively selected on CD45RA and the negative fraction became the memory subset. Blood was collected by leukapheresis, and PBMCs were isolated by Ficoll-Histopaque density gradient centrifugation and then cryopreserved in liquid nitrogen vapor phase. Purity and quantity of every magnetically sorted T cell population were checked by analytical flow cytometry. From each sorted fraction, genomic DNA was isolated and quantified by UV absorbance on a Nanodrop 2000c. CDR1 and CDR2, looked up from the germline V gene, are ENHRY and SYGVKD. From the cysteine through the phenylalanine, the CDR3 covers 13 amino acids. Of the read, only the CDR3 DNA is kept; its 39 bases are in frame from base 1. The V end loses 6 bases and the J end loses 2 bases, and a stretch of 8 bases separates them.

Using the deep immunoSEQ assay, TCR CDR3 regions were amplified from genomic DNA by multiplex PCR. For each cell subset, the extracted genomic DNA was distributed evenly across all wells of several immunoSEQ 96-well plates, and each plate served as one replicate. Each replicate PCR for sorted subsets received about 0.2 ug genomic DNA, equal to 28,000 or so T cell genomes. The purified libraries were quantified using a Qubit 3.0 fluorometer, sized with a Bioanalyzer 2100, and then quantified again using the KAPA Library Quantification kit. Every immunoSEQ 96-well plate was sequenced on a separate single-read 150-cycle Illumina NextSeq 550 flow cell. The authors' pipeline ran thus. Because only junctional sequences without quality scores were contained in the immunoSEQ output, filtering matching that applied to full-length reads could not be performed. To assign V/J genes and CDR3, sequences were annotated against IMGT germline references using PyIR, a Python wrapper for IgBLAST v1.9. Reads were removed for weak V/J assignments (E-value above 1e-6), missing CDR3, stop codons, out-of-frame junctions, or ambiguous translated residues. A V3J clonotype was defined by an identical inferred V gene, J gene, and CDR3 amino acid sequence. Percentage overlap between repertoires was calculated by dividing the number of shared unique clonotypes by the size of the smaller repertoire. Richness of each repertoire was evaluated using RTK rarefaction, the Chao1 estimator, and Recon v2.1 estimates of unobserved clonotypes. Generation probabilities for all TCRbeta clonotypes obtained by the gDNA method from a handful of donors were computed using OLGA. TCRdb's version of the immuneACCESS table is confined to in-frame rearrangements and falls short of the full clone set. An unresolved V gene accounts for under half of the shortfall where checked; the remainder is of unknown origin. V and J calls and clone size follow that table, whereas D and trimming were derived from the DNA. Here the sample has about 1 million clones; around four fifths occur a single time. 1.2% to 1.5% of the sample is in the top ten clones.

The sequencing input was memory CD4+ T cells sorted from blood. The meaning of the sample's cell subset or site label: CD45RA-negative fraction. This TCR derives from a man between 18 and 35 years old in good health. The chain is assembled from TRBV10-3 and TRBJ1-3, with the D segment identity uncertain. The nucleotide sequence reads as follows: TGTGCCATCAGGCAGGAGGCTGGAAACACCATATATTTT. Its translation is CAIRQEAGNTIYF.